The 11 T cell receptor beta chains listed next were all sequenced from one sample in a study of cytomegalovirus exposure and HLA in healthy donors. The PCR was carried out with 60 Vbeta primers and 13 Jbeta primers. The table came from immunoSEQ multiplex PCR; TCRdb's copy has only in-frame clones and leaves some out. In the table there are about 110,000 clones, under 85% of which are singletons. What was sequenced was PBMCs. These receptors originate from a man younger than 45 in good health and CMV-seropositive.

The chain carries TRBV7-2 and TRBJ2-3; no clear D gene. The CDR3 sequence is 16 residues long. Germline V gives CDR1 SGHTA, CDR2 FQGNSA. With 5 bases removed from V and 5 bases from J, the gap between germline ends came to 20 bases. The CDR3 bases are TGTGCCAGCAGCCGAGTTGGTGATCGCCTTGGAGATACGCAGTATTTT. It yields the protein CASSRVGDRLGDTQYF.

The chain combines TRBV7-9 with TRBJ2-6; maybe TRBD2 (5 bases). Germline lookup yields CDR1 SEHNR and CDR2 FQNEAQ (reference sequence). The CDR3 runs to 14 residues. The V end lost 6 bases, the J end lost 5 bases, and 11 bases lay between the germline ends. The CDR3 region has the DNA TGTGCCAGCAGTTCCCCGGGAAGGGCCAACGTCCTGACTTTC. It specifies CASSSPGRANVLTF.

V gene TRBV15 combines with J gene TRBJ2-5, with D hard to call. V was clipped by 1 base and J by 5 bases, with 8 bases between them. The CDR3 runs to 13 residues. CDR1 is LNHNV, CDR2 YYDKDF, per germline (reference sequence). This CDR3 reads CATSRGRSETQYF. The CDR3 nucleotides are TGTGCCACCAGCAGAGGTCGTAGTGAGACCCAGTACTTC.

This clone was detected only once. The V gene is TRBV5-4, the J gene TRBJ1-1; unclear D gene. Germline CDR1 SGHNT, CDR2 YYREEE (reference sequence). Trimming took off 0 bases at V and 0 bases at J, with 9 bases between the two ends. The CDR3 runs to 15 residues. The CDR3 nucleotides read TGTGCCAGCAGCTTGGCCGGTGCCATGAACACTGAAGCTTTCTTT. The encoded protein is CASSLAGAMNTEAFF.

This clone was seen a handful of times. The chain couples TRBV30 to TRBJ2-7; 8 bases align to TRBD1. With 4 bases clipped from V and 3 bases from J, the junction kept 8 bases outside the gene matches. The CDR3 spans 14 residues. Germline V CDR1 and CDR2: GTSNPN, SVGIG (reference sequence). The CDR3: CAWNPTGAVYEQYF. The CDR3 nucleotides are TGTGCCTGGAACCCGACAGGGGCAGTCTACGAGCAGTACTTC.

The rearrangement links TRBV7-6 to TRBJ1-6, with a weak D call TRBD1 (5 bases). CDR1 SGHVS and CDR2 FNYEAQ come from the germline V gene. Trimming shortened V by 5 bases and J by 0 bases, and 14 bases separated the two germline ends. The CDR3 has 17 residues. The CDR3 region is CASSPPGWSSYNSPLHF. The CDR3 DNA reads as TGTGCCAGCAGCCCTCCAGGGTGGAGCTCCTATAATTCACCCCTCCACTTT. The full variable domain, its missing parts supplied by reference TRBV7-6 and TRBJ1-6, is GAGVSQSPRYKVTKRGQDVALRCDPISGHVSLYWYRQALGQGPEFLTYFNYEAQQDKSGLPNDRFSAERPEGSISTLTIQRTEQRDSAMYRCASSPPGWSSYNSPLHFGNGTRLTVT.

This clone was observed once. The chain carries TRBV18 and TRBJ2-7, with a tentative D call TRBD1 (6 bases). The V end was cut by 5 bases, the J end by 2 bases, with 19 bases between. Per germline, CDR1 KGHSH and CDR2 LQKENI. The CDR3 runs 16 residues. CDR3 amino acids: CASSSYPGQKPYEQYF. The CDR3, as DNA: TGTGCCAGCTCATCGTACCCGGGACAAAAACCCTACGAGCAGTACTTC.

The CDR3 region has the DNA TGTGCCAGCAGTAGTAAGACACCTACGTACTACGAGCAGTACTTC. It codes for CASSSKTPTYYEQYF. The chain joins TRBV6-6 to TRBJ2-7; D remains ambiguous. CDR3 length: 15 residues. Germline CDR1 MNHNY, CDR2 SVGAGI (reference sequence). V dropped 5 bases and J dropped 3 bases, with 17 bases sitting between them.

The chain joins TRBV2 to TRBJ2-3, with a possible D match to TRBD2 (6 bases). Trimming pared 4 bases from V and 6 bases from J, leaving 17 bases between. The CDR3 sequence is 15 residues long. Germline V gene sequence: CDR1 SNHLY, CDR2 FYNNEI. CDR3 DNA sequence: TGTGCCAGCAGTGCGAGAACCGACGGAGGGGATACGCAGTATTTT. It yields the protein CASSARTDGGDTQYF.

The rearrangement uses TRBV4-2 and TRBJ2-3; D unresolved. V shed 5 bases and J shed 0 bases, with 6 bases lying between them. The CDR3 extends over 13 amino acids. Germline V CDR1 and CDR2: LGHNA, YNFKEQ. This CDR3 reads CASSITSTDTQYF. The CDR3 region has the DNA TGTGCCAGCAGCATCACTAGCACAGATACGCAGTATTTT.

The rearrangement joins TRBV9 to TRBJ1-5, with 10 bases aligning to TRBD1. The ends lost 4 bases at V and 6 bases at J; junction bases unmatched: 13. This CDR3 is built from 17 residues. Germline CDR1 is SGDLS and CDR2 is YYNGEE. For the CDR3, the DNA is TGTGCCAGCAGCTCCAGCCCTGGGACAGGGGAACGTCAGCCCCAGCATTTT. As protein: CASSSSPGTGERQPQHF.